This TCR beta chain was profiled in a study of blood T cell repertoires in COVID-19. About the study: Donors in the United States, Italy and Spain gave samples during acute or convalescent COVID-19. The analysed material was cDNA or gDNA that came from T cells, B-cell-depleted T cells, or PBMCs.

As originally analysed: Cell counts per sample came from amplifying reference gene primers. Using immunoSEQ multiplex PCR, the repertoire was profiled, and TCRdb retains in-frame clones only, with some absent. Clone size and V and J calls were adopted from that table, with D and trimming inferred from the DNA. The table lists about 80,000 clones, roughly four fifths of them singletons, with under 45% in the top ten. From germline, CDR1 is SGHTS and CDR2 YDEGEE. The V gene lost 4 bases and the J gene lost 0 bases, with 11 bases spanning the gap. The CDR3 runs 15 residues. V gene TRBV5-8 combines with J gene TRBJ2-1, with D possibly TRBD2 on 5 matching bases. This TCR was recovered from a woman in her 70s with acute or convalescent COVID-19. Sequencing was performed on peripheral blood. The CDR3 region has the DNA TGTGCCAGCAGCCAGGAGGTGAGCTCCTACAATGAGCAGTTCTTC. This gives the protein CASSQEVSSYNEQFF.